The 26 T cell receptor beta chains in this list originate from one sample, sequenced in a study of OX40 agonist ivuxolimab in advanced cancers. Generated by immunoSEQ multiplex PCR, the TCRdb table keeps only in-frame clones and is missing some. The table records some 58,000 clones, 86% of them present only once. This material consisted of CD4+ or CD8+ T cells sorted from blood, taken in a trial of the OX40 agonist ivuxolimab. These receptors came from an adult with an advanced solid tumor such as melanoma, head and neck, liver or kidney cancer.

The J gene is TRBJ2-7, the V gene TRBV18; D unresolved. This CDR3 region has 12 residues. Trimming removed 2 bases from V and 3 bases from J, with 5 bases in between. Germline CDR1 is KGHSH and CDR2 is LQKENI. Here the CDR3 reads CASSPSLYEQYF. DNA of the CDR3: TGTGCCAGCTCACCATCCCTCTACGAGCAGTACTTC.

The CDR3 DNA sequence: TGCAGTGCTAGAGAGGGGGAGACCCAGTACTTC. Residues: CSAREGETQYF. The chain uses TRBV20-1 and TRBJ2-5; no firm D call. V lost 0 bases to trimming and J lost 5 bases, with 4 bases between them. Germline values: CDR1 DFQATT, CDR2 SNEGSKA (reference sequence). The CDR3 covers 11 residues.

J is TRBJ2-1 and V is TRBV5-4; either TRBD1 or TRBD2 may supply D (6 bases each). Germline-derived CDR1 and CDR2 are SGHNT and YYREEE (reference sequence). The V gene lost 4 bases and the J gene lost 0 bases, with 17 bases spanning the gap. This CDR3 region has 17 residues. CDR3 loop: CASSPGQGGSSYNEQFF. Written as DNA, the CDR3 is TGTGCCAGCAGCCCGGGGCAAGGGGGGAGCTCCTACAATGAGCAGTTCTTC.

The chain is built from TRBV15 and TRBJ2-2; D might be TRBD2 (5 bases). Trimming took off 0 bases at V and 2 bases at J, with 13 bases between the two ends. The CDR3 length is 17 residues. CDR1 is LNHNV, CDR2 YYDKDF, per germline (reference sequence). CDR3 residues: CATSREYSSGNTGELFF. The DNA for the CDR3 is TGTGCCACCAGCAGAGAATATTCATCGGGAAACACCGGGGAGCTGTTTTTT.

This clone occurred once. The rearrangement links TRBV5-6 to TRBJ2-3, with 7 bases lining up with TRBD1. Looked up from germline, CDR1 is SGHDT and CDR2 is YYEEEE. The CDR3 has 14 residues. V shed 5 bases, J shed 2 bases, and the junction held 5 bases outside the gene matches. The CDR3 DNA reads as TGTGCCAGCAGACGACAGGGACACACAGATACGCAGTATTTT. This gives the protein CASRRQGHTDTQYF.

The gene calls are TRBV28 and TRBJ2-5, with D possibly being TRBD1 or TRBD2 (5 bases each). Germline CDR1 MDHEN, CDR2 SYDVKM. CDR3 length: 15 amino acids. With 6 bases removed from V and 2 bases from J, the gap between germline ends came to 16 bases. The DNA of the CDR3 is TGTGCCAGCAGCGAGGACATCGGGGTACAAGAGACCCAGTACTTC. Translation: CASSEDIGVQETQYF.

V and J are TRBV5-1 and TRBJ2-1; no clear D. The germline V gene encodes CDR1 SGHRS and CDR2 YFSETQ. V gave up 5 bases and J gave up 7 bases, with 13 bases separating them. This CDR3 comprises 13 residues. The CDR3 DNA follows: TGCGCCAGCAGTAGTGACGCGAGAAATGAGCAGTTCTTC. It is translated as CASSSDARNEQFF.

The genes are TRBV11-2 and TRBJ1-2; the D gene is possibly TRBD1 (6 bases). CDR1 and CDR2 (germline): SGHAT, FQNNGV. Trimming pared 5 bases from V and 4 bases from J, leaving 20 bases between. This CDR3 spans 16 amino acids. CDR3 amino acids: CASSPGSRLGGYGYTF. The CDR3, as DNA: TGTGCCAGCAGCCCGGGGAGCCGCTTAGGGGGCTATGGCTACACCTTC.

The V gene is TRBV27, the J gene TRBJ2-7, with TRBD1 matching 8 bases. CDR3 length equals 15 residues. The germline gives CDR1 MNHEY, CDR2 SMNVEV (reference sequence). The J segment lost 3 bases and the V segment lost 5 bases, leaving 9 bases of the junction unmatched. This CDR3 reads CASSTTGGQIYEQYF. CDR3 DNA: TGTGCCAGCAGTACTACAGGGGGACAAATCTACGAGCAGTACTTC.

The chain employs TRBV6-1 and TRBJ1-5; TRBD1 matches at 11 bases. The CDR3 has 15 residues. Germline CDR1 MNHNS, CDR2 SASEGT. V lost 7 bases to trimming and J lost 2 bases; unmatched junction nucleotides: 4. CDR3 region: CASMDRGRGNQPQHF. CDR3 sequence (DNA): TGTGCCAGCATGGACAGGGGGCGCGGCAATCAGCCCCAGCATTTT.

The chain employs TRBV5-1 and TRBJ2-5; D not certain. The CDR3 extends over 14 amino acids. CDR1 and CDR2 (germline): SGHRS, YFSETQ. V lost 1 base, J lost 4 bases, and 11 bases lay in between. The CDR3 DNA reads as TGCGCCAGCAGCTTGATTCTGGGGTTAGAGACCCAGTACTTC. It is translated as CASSLILGLETQYF.

The V gene is TRBV29-1, the J gene TRBJ2-3; no clear D gene. Trimming left V 4 bases short and J 0 bases short, with 5 bases between. This CDR3 region has 12 residues. The V gene's germline CDR1 is SQVTM and CDR2 ANQGSEA. The CDR3 region has the DNA TGCAGCGTTGGACGGAGCACAGATACGCAGTATTTT. Translation: CSVGRSTDTQYF.

The rearrangement links TRBV4-1 to TRBJ2-2; no definite D call. The germline gives CDR1 MGHRA, CDR2 YSYEKL. V dropped 4 bases and J dropped 6 bases, with 18 bases sitting between them. The CDR3 spans 16 residues. In DNA, the CDR3 is TGCGCCAGCAGCCCACAAAAGAGCTACTTGTCCGGGGAGCTGTTTTTT. Its protein is CASSPQKSYLSGELFF.

The J gene is TRBJ1-5, the V gene TRBV5-1, with 8 bases identical to TRBD1. The V gene end was trimmed by 4 bases and the J gene end by 1 base; junction bases not matched to a gene: 7. CDR1 is SGHRS, CDR2 YFSETQ, per germline. CDR3 size: 16 residues. This CDR3 reads CASSPTTGVSNQPQHF. Here the CDR3 DNA reads TGCGCCAGCAGCCCCACGACAGGGGTAAGCAATCAGCCCCAGCATTTT.

This chain joins TRBV5-1 and TRBJ1-2; 7 bases match TRBD1. The CDR3 spans 14 residues. Germline CDR1 and CDR2: SGHRS and YFSETQ. With 0 bases clipped from V and 6 bases from J, the junction kept 5 bases outside the gene matches. As DNA, the CDR3 is TGCGCCAGCAGCTTGGAGACAGGGAATCATGGCTACACCTTC. Translated: CASSLETGNHGYTF. The variable domain in full, with the rest retrieved from reference TRBV5-1 and TRBJ1-2, is KAGVTQTPRYLIKTRGQQVTLSCSPISGHRSVSWYQQTPGQGLQFLFEYFSETQRNKGNFPGRFSGRQFSNSRSEMNVSTLELGDSALYLCASSLETGNHGYTFGSGTRLTVV.

In this sample, this clone turned up a few times. V is TRBV19 and J is TRBJ2-7, with 8 bases aligning to TRBD1. The V gene's germline CDR1 is LNHDA and CDR2 SQIVND (reference sequence). The CDR3 is 13 amino acids. Unmatched junction bases numbered 5, after V lost 5 bases and J lost 5 bases. CDR3 residues: CASSLTGADEQYF. The CDR3 region has the DNA TGTGCCAGTAGTTTGACAGGGGCCGACGAGCAGTACTTC.

V gene TRBV18 combines with J gene TRBJ1-3, with 7 bases lining up with TRBD1. The CDR3 consists of 13 residues. Per the germline V gene, CDR1 is KGHSH and CDR2 is LQKENI. V was pared by 8 bases and J by 4 bases, with 5 bases of the junction left unmatched. Written as DNA, the CDR3 is TGTGCCAGCCCGGGACAGCAGGGAAACACCATATATTTT. Protein product: CASPGQQGNTIYF.

The chain has TRBV6-6 and TRBJ1-2, with D perhaps matching TRBD1 (5 bases). The CDR3 extends over 15 amino acids. The V and J ends lost 7 bases and 2 bases respectively, with 17 bases between them. Germline-derived CDR1 and CDR2 are MNHNY and SVGAGI (reference sequence). The CDR3, as DNA: TGTGCCAGCACCCTAGACAGCGCCTTAAACTATGGCTACACCTTC. Its translation: CASTLDSALNYGYTF.

This clone was counted a few times. The chain carries TRBV6-5 and TRBJ1-2; D uncertain. This CDR3 contains 14 residues. Between the trimmed V and J ends, which lost 2 bases and 2 bases, there was a span of 9 bases. The germline V gene has CDR1 MNHEY and CDR2 SVGAGI. The CDR3 DNA is TGTGCCAGCAGTTACGCGCCACTAAACTATGGCTACACCTTC. Residues: CASSYAPLNYGYTF.

This CDR3 reads CSVVSGSSYEQYF. For the CDR3, the DNA is TGCAGCGTTGTTAGCGGGAGCTCCTACGAGCAGTACTTC. The J gene is TRBJ2-7, the V gene TRBV29-1, with 9 nucleotides matching TRBD2. The V segment lost 4 bases and the J segment 0 bases; nucleotides outside the gene matches: 1. The germline CDR1 and CDR2 sequences are SQVTM and ANQGSEA. CDR3 length equals 13 residues.

The V and J genes are TRBV15 and TRBJ2-2; D may be TRBD1 (6 bases). This CDR3 has 18 amino acids. Trimming stripped 1 base from V and 3 bases from J, with 18 bases between. CDR1 is LNHNV and CDR2 is YYDKDF in the germline V gene (reference sequence). DNA of the CDR3: TGTGCCACCAGCAGAGCTCTCAGCAGGGGTTTTTACACCGGGGAGCTGTTTTTT. Translated: CATSRALSRGFYTGELFF.

This chain uses TRBV19 with TRBJ2-2; D perhaps matches TRBD1 (5 bases). V lost 3 bases, J lost 4 bases, and 9 bases lay in between. CDR1 and CDR2 from the germline V gene are LNHDA and SQIVND (reference sequence). The CDR3 is 14 amino acids. As DNA, the CDR3 is TGTGCCAGTAGTATGCGACAGAGCACCGGGGAGCTGTTTTTT. Residues: CASSMRQSTGELFF.

The chain has TRBV5-1 and TRBJ2-3, with TRBD2 matching over 16 bases. Looked up from germline, CDR1 is SGHRS and CDR2 is YFSETQ. This CDR3 region has 18 residues. The trim removed 4 bases at V and 2 bases at J, leaving 7 bases unmatched. The CDR3 reads CASSPGLAGGVATDTQYF. CDR3 nucleotides: TGCGCCAGCAGCCCGGGACTAGCGGGAGGGGTGGCCACAGATACGCAGTATTTT.

The chain carries TRBV20-1 and TRBJ2-1; no clear D gene. CDR1 and CDR2 from the germline V gene are DFQATT and SNEGSKA (reference sequence). CDR3 length: 11 residues. Trimming took 3 bases from V and 6 from J, leaving 6 bases between them. CDR3 region: CSARDGNEQFF. Here the CDR3 DNA reads TGCAGTGCTAGGGATGGCAATGAGCAGTTCTTC.

The chain has TRBV11-1 and TRBJ2-5; D unclear. CDR1 and CDR2 (germline): SGHAT, FQDESV (reference sequence). The V and J ends lost 4 bases and 6 bases respectively, with 24 bases between them. There are 17 residues in the CDR3. CDR3 in amino acids: CASSWALGTRSGQTQYF. The CDR3 DNA sequence: TGTGCCAGCAGCTGGGCTCTTGGTACTCGTTCGGGCCAGACCCAGTACTTC.

V usage is TRBV11-2 and J usage is TRBJ2-7; TRBD2 aligns across 14 bases. V lost 5 bases and J lost 2; bases outside the gene matches: 2. CDR1 is SGHAT, CDR2 FQNNGV, per germline. CDR3 length: 15 amino acids. CDR3 sequence reads: CASSPGLAGAYEQYF. CDR3 nucleotides: TGTGCCAGCAGCCCGGGACTAGCGGGAGCCTACGAGCAGTACTTC.